These 23 T cell receptor beta chains came from one sample sequenced in a study of T cell responses to AZD1222 COVID-19 vaccine (dated by TCRdb to the early 2020s). Preparation of the library involved the immunoSEQ multiplex PCR assay. TCRdb took this table from immuneACCESS and kept in-frame rearrangements with V and J called. Such tables lack part of the clones; where checked against another copy, unresolved V genes explain under half of the gap, and the rest is unexplained. This sample lists around 210,000 clones; around 94% were detected once. The ten largest clones capture around 1.7% of the sample. The time point label corresponds to: about 28 days (+/-7) after the second vaccine dose. The label giving this sample's treatment or condition can be read as: meningococcal conjugate vaccine given as trial control. The specimen was peripheral blood, collected 28 days after the second dose of the MenACWY control vaccine. All receptors come from an adult who received the MenACWY meningococcal vaccine as a control.

The genes are TRBV29-1 and TRBJ1-2, with a tentative D call TRBD1 (5 bases). V was trimmed by 7 bases and J by 7 bases, leaving 22 bases between them. Germline V gives CDR1 SQVTM, CDR2 ANQGSEA. This CDR3 contains 14 residues. CDR3 amino acids: CSAFGHAASGGYTF. DNA for the CDR3: TGCAGCGCTTTTGGACATGCAGCATCGGGTGGCTACACCTTC. Together with reference TRBV29-1 and TRBJ1-2, the CDR3 gives the full variable domain: SAVISQKPSRDICQRGTSLTIQCQVDSQVTMMFWYRQQPGQSLTLIATANQGSEATYESGFVIDKFPISRPNLTFSTLTVSNMSPEDSSIYLCSAFGHAASGGYTFGSGTRLTVV.

The chain joins TRBV7-9 to TRBJ1-1, with D hard to call. The V and J ends lost 5 bases and 0 bases respectively, with 10 bases between them. The CDR3 extends over 14 amino acids. Germline values: CDR1 SEHNR, CDR2 FQNEAQ (reference sequence). The CDR3 DNA is TGTGCCAGCAGCCAGGACGGCATGAACACTGAAGCTTTCTTT. This encodes CASSQDGMNTEAFF.

V is TRBV7-9 and J is TRBJ2-7, with 8 bases identical to TRBD2. With V trimmed by 1 base and J by 7 bases, 6 bases remained unmatched. This CDR3 is built from 14 residues. The germline V gene encodes CDR1 SEHNR and CDR2 FQNEAQ (reference sequence). The chain's CDR3 is CASSLVSGGEEQYF. The CDR3 bases are TGTGCCAGCAGCTTAGTAAGCGGGGGAGAAGAGCAGTACTTC. The full variable domain, its missing parts supplied by reference TRBV7-9 and TRBJ2-7, is DTGVSQNPRHKITKRGQNVTFRCDPISEHNRLYWYRQTLGQGPEFLTYFQNEAQLEKSRLLSDRFSAERPKGSFSTLEIQRTEQGDSAMYLCASSLVSGGEEQYFGPGTRLTVT.

V and J are TRBV19 and TRBJ2-2, with D maybe TRBD2 (5 bases). CDR3 size: 16 residues. Trimming stripped 3 bases from V and 0 bases from J, with 11 bases between. Germline V gene lookup returns CDR1 LNHDA and CDR2 SQIVND (reference sequence). CDR3 residues: CASSIRGLANTGELFF. For the CDR3, the DNA is TGTGCCAGTAGTATTCGGGGTCTCGCGAACACCGGGGAGCTGTTTTTT.

The chain combines TRBV6-5 with TRBJ2-7; a weak D match, TRBD1 (6 bases). CDR1 and CDR2 (germline): MNHEY, SVGAGI. The CDR3 is made up of 14 amino acids. Trimming shortened V by 3 bases and J by 0 bases, and 9 bases separated the two germline ends. The CDR3 DNA reads TGTGCCAGCAGTTATGACAGGCACTCCTACGAGCAGTACTTC. It translates to CASSYDRHSYEQYF.

The V call is TRBV9, the J call TRBJ2-6, with TRBD1 matching 8 bases. Germline lookup yields CDR1 SGDLS and CDR2 YYNGEE. V was clipped by 6 bases and J by 4 bases; unmatched bases: 9. This CDR3 is built from 16 residues. CDR3 amino acids: CASTGQGVSGANVLTF. Here the CDR3 DNA reads TGTGCCAGCACCGGACAGGGCGTTTCCGGGGCCAACGTCCTGACTTTC.

The genes are TRBV9 and TRBJ2-1, with D perhaps matching TRBD2 (5 bases). Germline V gene data show CDR1 as SGDLS and CDR2 as YYNGEE. With 3 bases removed from V and 10 bases from J, the gap between germline ends came to 17 bases. The CDR3 spans 14 residues. CDR3 coding DNA: TGTGCCAGCAGCGACGAGGGCGCGGCGGAGGAGCAGTTCTTC. It encodes CASSDEGAAEEQFF.

This rearrangement joins TRBV19 to TRBJ2-7; D perhaps matches TRBD2 (5 bases). V was trimmed by 3 bases and J by 5 bases, leaving 14 bases between them. The CDR3 is 14 residues long. Germline V CDR1 and CDR2: LNHDA, SQIVND (reference sequence). The CDR3 DNA sequence: TGTGCCAGTAGTATGACCGGGGTTCTGGACGAGCAGTACTTC. Encoded protein: CASSMTGVLDEQYF.

The chain joins TRBV6-5 to TRBJ2-2; 8 positions match TRBD1. The CDR3 sequence is 15 residues long. V shed 8 bases, J shed 5 bases, and the junction held 10 bases outside the gene matches. Germline CDR1 is MNHEY and CDR2 is SVGAGI. The CDR3 DNA follows: TGTGCCAGCGATCCCCGACAGGGGAGAACCGGGGAGCTGTTTTTT. It encodes CASDPRQGRTGELFF.

V usage is TRBV27 and J usage is TRBJ2-1; 9 nucleotides line up with TRBD1. The V gene's germline CDR1 is MNHEY and CDR2 SMNVEV (reference sequence). The V gene end was trimmed by 6 bases and the J gene end by 0 bases; junction bases not matched to a gene: 6. This CDR3 region has 16 residues. The CDR3: CASRDPTGGSYNEQFF. Written as DNA, the CDR3 is TGTGCCAGCAGAGACCCGACAGGGGGCTCCTACAATGAGCAGTTCTTC.

The chain employs TRBV28 and TRBJ1-6; 7 bases are shared with TRBD1. Germline loops: CDR1 MDHEN, CDR2 SYDVKM. The junction had 3 bases not matched to a gene; V was cut back by 5 bases and J by 8 bases. This CDR3 is 13 amino acids long. CDR3 protein: CASSDRVDSPLHF. CDR3 DNA: TGTGCCAGCAGTGACAGGGTAGATTCACCCCTCCACTTT.

This clone was recorded only once. The sample carries other DNA sequences with the same CDR3. CDR3 sequence: CASSPGQGDQPQHF. CDR3 in DNA: TGTGCCAGCAGTCCGGGACAGGGAGATCAGCCCCAGCATTTT. This chain connects TRBV28 to TRBJ1-5; 9 bases map to TRBD1. This CDR3 region has 14 residues. After removal of 5 bases from V and 5 bases from J, the junction contained 4 bases not matched to a gene. Per the germline V gene, CDR1 is MDHEN and CDR2 is SYDVKM.

The genes are TRBV9 and TRBJ2-1; D is undetermined. The CDR3 is 13 amino acids. Between the trimmed V and J ends, which lost 2 bases and 9 bases, there was a span of 12 bases. Germline V lookup: CDR1 SGDLS, CDR2 YYNGEE. The chain's CDR3 is CASSVGMRGEQFF. DNA for the CDR3: TGTGCCAGCAGCGTCGGAATGCGAGGTGAGCAGTTCTTC.

This chain joins TRBV5-6 and TRBJ1-5; D might be TRBD1 (5 bases). The V and J ends lost 3 bases and 9 bases respectively, with 16 bases between them. There are 14 residues in the CDR3. CDR1 and CDR2 (germline): SGHDT, YYEEEE. The chain's CDR3 is CASSWGTAGGPQHF. The CDR3, as DNA: TGTGCCAGCAGCTGGGGGACTGCCGGGGGGCCCCAGCATTTT.

V usage is TRBV6-1 and J usage is TRBJ2-4; TRBD2 is a possible D gene (5 bases). Trimming stripped 2 bases from V and 12 bases from J, with 11 bases between. There are 12 residues in the CDR3. The germline gives CDR1 MNHNS, CDR2 SASEGT. CDR3 in amino acids: CASSERSGTQYF. The CDR3 DNA reads as TGTGCCAGCAGTGAAAGGAGCGGAACTCAGTACTTC.

The V and J genes are TRBV9 and TRBJ2-1, with TRBD2 matching 11 bases. Germline V gives CDR1 SGDLS, CDR2 YYNGEE. This CDR3 region has 16 residues. V trimming: 0 bases; J trimming: 7 bases; junction bases outside the gene matches: 6. CDR3 sequence reads: CASSVGLAGIGNEQFF. CDR3 nucleotides: TGTGCCAGCAGCGTAGGACTAGCGGGGATAGGGAATGAGCAGTTCTTC.

This clone came up once. This specimen includes other DNA sequences encoding the same CDR3. J is TRBJ2-3 and V is TRBV12-3 or TRBV12-4; D is ambiguous. V was shortened by 3 bases and J by 4 bases, with 2 bases between the two germline ends. The CDR3 is made up of 11 amino acids. The CDR3 nucleotides read TGTGCCAGCAGTTTTTCAGATACGCAGTATTTT. Translating gives CASSFSDTQYF.

The chain links TRBV7-2 to TRBJ2-3; TRBD1 matches 8 bases. CDR1 is SGHTA, CDR2 FQGNSA, per germline. V lost 5 bases, J lost 5 bases, and 6 bases stayed unmatched. The CDR3 is 14 residues long. This CDR3 reads CASSPGGAVDTQYF. CDR3 coding DNA: TGTGCCAGCAGCCCAGGGGGCGCGGTAGATACGCAGTATTTT.

This clone was detected once. V usage is TRBV5-1 and J usage is TRBJ1-5; 7 bases are a match to TRBD1. CDR3 length equals 14 residues. V dropped 4 bases and J dropped 7; count of bases not matched to a gene: 8. Looked up from germline, CDR1 is SGHRS and CDR2 is YFSETQ. In nucleotides, the CDR3 is TGCGCCAGCAGCCCTCAGGGGGGAGGCCAGCCCCAGCATTTT. It yields the protein CASSPQGGGQPQHF.

The J gene is TRBJ2-2, the V gene TRBV6-1, with unresolved D. CDR1 and CDR2 (germline): MNHNS, SASEGT. The CDR3 extends over 14 amino acids. Trimming pared 1 base from V and 3 bases from J, leaving 6 bases between. CDR3 nucleotide sequence: TGTGCCAGCAGTGAAGATCCTCACACCGGGGAGCTGTTTTTT. Its protein product is CASSEDPHTGELFF.

This CDR3 is CASSSKRSSYNEQFF. For the CDR3, the DNA is TGTGCCAGTAGCTCCAAGCGGAGCTCCTACAATGAGCAGTTCTTC. The chain is built from TRBV19 and TRBJ2-1, with a possible D match to TRBD2 (5 bases). Trimming shortened V by 6 bases and J by 0 bases, and 12 bases separated the two germline ends. Germline V gene lookup returns CDR1 LNHDA and CDR2 SQIVND (reference sequence). This CDR3 contains 15 residues.

V and J are TRBV5-1 and TRBJ2-6; D may be TRBD1 or TRBD2 (5 bases each). Germline CDR1 SGHRS, CDR2 YFSETQ. The CDR3 has 16 residues. V lost 4 bases and J 0 bases, leaving 11 bases between the germline ends. Here the CDR3 reads CASSPEGFSGANVLTF. The CDR3 DNA reads as TGCGCCAGCAGCCCAGAGGGGTTCTCTGGGGCCAACGTCCTGACTTTC.

This clone was detected once. The CDR3 spells CASSRGLAGVIIRAEQFF. DNA for the CDR3: TGTGCCAGCAGCCGGGGACTAGCGGGAGTGATCATACGAGCTGAGCAGTTCTTC. The V call is TRBV3-1 (or the pseudogene TRBV3-2), the J call TRBJ2-1; 14 positions match TRBD2. The CDR3 has 18 amino acids. V lost 4 bases and J lost 9; bases outside the gene matches: 14. In germline, CDR1 is LGHDT, CDR2 YNNKEL (reference sequence).